This is a list of T cell receptor beta chains from one sample in a study of blood T cell repertoires in COVID-19. TCRdb's copy holds only in-frame clones and misses some; the assay was immunoSEQ multiplex PCR. The sample lists 300,000 to 350,000 clones; 88% were seen once. The sequencing input was peripheral blood. These receptors all stem from a woman aged 65 to 85 with COVID-19, enrolled during active disease. CDR3s include the opening cysteine and the closing phenylalanine or tryptophan. The D gene is left open where the match is weak. Clone size is shown for a subset of rows, as once, few, many or a class of expanded clone.

size | J | V | D | CDR3 | DNA
- | TRBJ2-3 | TRBV5-1 | TRBD1 | CASSLGGTGYTDTQYF | TGCGCCAGCAGCTTGGGGGGGACAGGGTACACAGATACGCAGTATTTT
- | TRBJ2-3 | TRBV7-6 | - | CASSSTGYPGDTQYF | TGTGCCAGCAGCTCAACAGGGTATCCGGGAGATACGCAGTATTTT
- | TRBJ2-5 | TRBV13 | - | CASSLSRADWETQYF | TGTGCCAGCAGCTTGTCCAGGGCGGATTGGGAGACCCAGTACTTC
- | TRBJ2-1 | TRBV24-1 | - | CATSRGSAYNEQFF | TGTGCCACTTCCAGGGGTTCCGCCTACAATGAGCAGTTCTTC
- | TRBJ2-1 | TRBV5-4 | - | CASSLAQQGHSYNEQFF | TGTGCCAGCAGCTTGGCCCAACAGGGTCACTCCTACAATGAGCAGTTCTTC
once | TRBJ2-7 | TRBV21-1 | - | CAGPERDREVYEQYF | TGTGCCGGACCGGAACGGGACAGGGAGGTTTACGAGCAGTACTTC
- | TRBJ2-5 | TRBV5-1 | - | CASSLAGKLQETQYF | TGCGCCAGCAGCTTGGCCGGTAAATTACAGGAGACCCAGTACTTC
- | TRBJ2-3 | TRBV28 | - | CASSSLGGAKDTQYF | TGTGCCAGCAGTTCCCTTGGGGGGGCCAAAGATACGCAGTATTTT
- | TRBJ2-1 | TRBV7-2 | - | CASSDLGQNYNEQFF | TGTGCCAGCAGCGACCTGGGACAAAACTACAATGAGCAGTTCTTC
- | TRBJ2-1 | TRBV5-1 | - | CASSLTGLYEQFF | TGCGCCAGCAGTCTAACAGGGTTGTATGAGCAGTTCTTC
- | TRBJ2-3 | TRBV2 | TRBD2 | CASSGGASGGQTSTDTQYF | TGTGCCAGCAGCGGCGGGGCTAGCGGGGGGCAGACTAGCACAGATACGCAGTATTTT
once | TRBJ2-1 | TRBV3-1/TRBV3-2 | TRBD2 | CASSRLAGAGNEQFF | TGTGCCAGCAGCCGACTAGCGGGGGCTGGGAATGAGCAGTTCTTC
- | TRBJ2-5 | TRBV21-1 | - | CASGDGQGEETQYF | TGTGCCAGCGGGGATGGACAGGGGGAAGAGACCCAGTACTTC
once | TRBJ1-1 | TRBV28 | - | CASTGDRPTEAFF | TGTGCCAGCACGGGAGACAGACCCACTGAAGCTTTCTTT
- | TRBJ2-1 | TRBV6-5 | TRBD2 | CASSPTSERHFF | TGTGCCAGCTCACCGACTAGCGAAAGACACTTCTTC
- | TRBJ1-1 | TRBV5-5 | - | CASSLDIMNTEAFF | TGTGCCAGCAGCTTGGACATAATGAACACTGAAGCTTTCTTT
- | TRBJ2-7 | TRBV7-2 | TRBD1 | CASSSVDRAYEQYF | TGTGCCAGCTCCTCGGTGGACAGGGCCTACGAGCAGTACTTC
- | TRBJ1-1 | TRBV12-5 | TRBD1 | CASGSLPGQGATTEAFF | TGTGCTAGTGGTTCCCTCCCGGGACAGGGGGCGACCACTGAAGCTTTCTTT
- | TRBJ1-1 | TRBV6-6 | TRBD1 | CASSSQDRGKGAFF | TGTGCCAGCAGTTCCCAGGACAGGGGGAAGGGAGCTTTCTTT
- | TRBJ2-5 | TRBV7-8 | TRBD2 | CASSPSGGAETQYF | TGTGCCAGCAGCCCCAGCGGGGGGGCCGAGACCCAGTACTTC
- | TRBJ1-5 | TRBV7-8 | TRBD1 | CASSQGQGAGQPQHF | TGTGCCAGCAGCCAGGGACAGGGGGCTGGTCAGCCCCAGCATTTT
- | TRBJ2-5 | TRBV19 | TRBD1 | CASSKKTGGRQETQYF | TGTGCCAGTAGTAAGAAGACAGGGGGCCGACAAGAGACCCAGTACTTC
- | TRBJ1-6 | TRBV28 | - | CASIDGMGSYNSPLHF | TGTGCCAGCATCGACGGGATGGGCTCCTATAATTCACCCCTCCACTTT
once | TRBJ1-2 | TRBV4-1 | - | CASSQQGYGYTF | TGCGCCAGCAGCCAACAGGGATATGGCTACACCTTC
- | TRBJ2-2 | TRBV7-6 | - | CASSLGGDGELFF | TGTGCCAGCAGCTTAGGGGGGGACGGGGAGCTGTTTTTT
- | TRBJ1-1 | TRBV2 | - | CASSDPLGEGGTEAFF | TGTGCCAGCAGTGATCCCCTGGGGGAGGGAGGTACTGAAGCTTTCTTT
- | TRBJ1-1 | TRBV7-2 | - | CASSLGKQGNTEAFF | TGTGCCAGCAGCTTAGGGAAGCAGGGGAACACTGAAGCTTTCTTT
- | TRBJ1-6 | TRBV19 | - | CASSPDREGSPLHF | TGTGCCAGTAGTCCGGACCGGGAAGGTTCACCCCTCCACTTT
once | TRBJ2-5 | TRBV7-2 | - | CASSSDGVSRETQYF | TGTGCCAGCAGCTCGGACGGGGTATCTCGAGAGACCCAGTACTTC
- | TRBJ1-2 | TRBV5-4 | - | CASSLQQGHYGYTF | TGTGCCAGCAGCTTGCAGCAGGGGCACTATGGCTACACCTTC
- | TRBJ1-5 | TRBV18 | - | CASSPLQTNQPQHF | TGTGCCAGCTCACCACTACAAACCAATCAGCCCCAGCATTTT
few | TRBJ2-3 | TRBV9 | - | CASSLGPPDTQYF | TGTGCCAGCAGCCTGGGCCCTCCAGATACGCAGTATTTT
- | TRBJ1-2 | TRBV9 | - | CASSVVSGPNYGYTF | TGTGCCAGCAGCGTAGTCAGTGGGCCCAACTATGGCTACACCTTC
- | TRBJ2-2 | TRBV19 | TRBD2 | CASSTGGGFGGELFF | TGTGCCAGTAGTACTGGCGGGGGGTTCGGCGGGGAGCTGTTTTTT
- | TRBJ1-1 | TRBV6-5 | - | CASRGGKAEAFF | TGTGCCAGCAGGGGAGGCAAAGCTGAAGCTTTCTTT
- | TRBJ2-5 | TRBV12-3/TRBV12-4 | TRBD2 | CASTPGGQTQYF | TGTGCCAGCACCCCGGGGGGTCAGACCCAGTACTTC
- | TRBJ2-2 | TRBV6-5 | - | CAGKRGANTGELFF | TGTGCCGGAAAACGGGGGGCTAACACCGGGGAGCTGTTTTTT
- | TRBJ2-3 | TRBV24-1 | - | CATTDSRGSDTQYF | TGTGCCACCACCGATAGTAGGGGCTCAGATACGCAGTATTTT
- | TRBJ2-1 | TRBV19 | - | CASSSIGQTNEQFF | TGTGCCAGTAGTTCCATAGGACAGACAAATGAGCAGTTCTTC
- | TRBJ2-3 | TRBV13 | TRBD2 | CASSSGLAGLDTQYF | TGTGCCAGCAGCTCAGGACTAGCGGGCCTAGATACGCAGTATTTT
- | TRBJ1-2 | TRBV4-3 | - | CASSQEHGGAYGYTF | TGCGCCAGCAGCCAAGAACACGGGGGGGCGTATGGCTACACCTTC
few | TRBJ1-5 | TRBV4-1 | - | CASSSLKGTVDSNQPQHF | TGCGCCAGCAGCTCCCTCAAAGGAACAGTAGATAGCAATCAGCCCCAGCATTTT
- | TRBJ1-2 | TRBV18 | TRBD1 | CASSPPPGTGYGYTF | TGTGCCAGCTCACCACCCCCAGGGACAGGCTATGGCTACACCTTC
- | TRBJ1-6 | TRBV27 | - | CASNSPLRGRNSPLHF | TGTGCCAGCAACTCTCCCCTACGAGGCCGGAATTCACCCCTCCACTTT
once | TRBJ2-1 | TRBV7-9 | - | CASSRNEQFF | TGTGCCAGCAGCCGCAATGAGCAGTTCTTC
- | TRBJ1-1 | TRBV6-2/TRBV6-3 | - | CASSTPLQEAFF | TGTGCCAGCAGTACACCCCTCCAGGAAGCTTTCTTT
- | TRBJ1-2 | TRBV18 | - | CASSPSEVGDGYTF | TGTGCCAGCTCTCCTAGCGAGGTCGGGGATGGCTACACCTTC
- | TRBJ1-5 | TRBV19 | TRBD1 | CASSIEGQGDQPQHF | TGTGCCAGTAGTATAGAAGGACAGGGAGATCAGCCCCAGCATTTT
- | TRBJ1-6 | TRBV30 | - | CAWSVSSPLHF | TGTGCCTGGAGTGTGAGCTCACCCCTCCACTTT
- | TRBJ2-2 | TRBV3-1/TRBV3-2 | - | CASSQDGGIRRTGELFF | TGTGCCAGCAGCCAAGACGGAGGCATTAGGCGCACCGGGGAGCTGTTTTTT
- | TRBJ2-7 | TRBV5-1 | TRBD1 | CASSRTASQGAVYEQYF | TGCGCCAGCAGCCGTACCGCTTCACAGGGGGCAGTCTACGAGCAGTACTTC
- | TRBJ1-1 | TRBV5-1 | TRBD1 | CASSLDRAGGTEAFF | TGCGCCAGCAGCTTGGACCGGGCAGGGGGCACTGAAGCTTTCTTT
- | TRBJ1-4 | TRBV24-1 | TRBD1 | CATSEAGGTEKLFF | TGTGCCACCAGTGAAGCAGGGGGGACTGAAAAACTGTTTTTT
once | TRBJ2-1 | TRBV3-1/TRBV3-2 | TRBD1 | CASSQVGGQGGHEQFF | TGTGCCAGCAGCCAAGTAGGCGGACAGGGTGGGCATGAGCAGTTCTTC
- | TRBJ1-2 | TRBV10-3 | - | CAISLGPTSHGYTF | TGTGCCATCAGTCTCGGACCCACTAGCCATGGCTACACCTTC
- | TRBJ2-1 | TRBV5-4 | TRBD2 | CASSSERGGTYNEQFF | TGTGCCAGCAGCTCCGAGCGGGGGGGGACCTACAATGAGCAGTTCTTC
- | TRBJ1-1 | TRBV4-3 | - | CASSQEGGNTEAFF | TGCGCCAGCAGCCAAGAAGGGGGAAACACTGAAGCTTTCTTT
- | TRBJ2-7 | TRBV29-1 | - | CSATRGTEQYF | TGCAGCGCCACACGGGGAACCGAGCAGTACTTC